Given below is one T cell receptor beta chain in context. This sample was included in a study of blood T cell repertoires in COVID-19. Germline assignment: CDR1 LNHDA and CDR2 SQIVND (reference sequence). V was clipped by 5 bases and J by 10 bases, with 11 bases between them. This CDR3 comprises 11 residues. Generated by immunoSEQ multiplex PCR, the TCRdb table keeps only in-frame clones and is missing some. The sample records approximately 220,000 clones, 85% to 90% being singletons. The rearrangement links TRBV19 to TRBJ1-2, with no clear D. The sequence was collected from a man aged 25 to 40 who had recovered from COVID-19. The specimen sequenced was PBMCs or T cells enriched from blood (not recorded which). The chain's CDR3 is CASSEQRSYTF. The CDR3 DNA reads as TGTGCCAGTAGTGAACAGAGATCCTACACCTTC.